This T cell receptor (beta chain) was documented in a study of shared clonotypes between healthy human individuals. Study-wide results and limits: Across subsets, estimated richness was generally greater for naive than for memory populations. Unshared clonotypes carried lower generation probabilities than those common to all four donors.

A remark on this clone: As yet, its antigen is unknown.

Germline V gives CDR1 SGHAT, CDR2 FQNNGV. The V end was cut by 5 bases, the J end by 6 bases, with 17 bases between. The CDR3 contains 14 residues. Researchers partitioned CD4+ cells into CD45RA+ naive and CD45RA-negative memory subsets. Assay: immunoSEQ multiplex PCR; the TCRdb copy retains only in-frame clones and omits some. The top ten clones hold more than 0.12% of a sample with a few million clones, around nine tenths of them seen once. Sequenced: naive CD4+ T cells sorted from blood. Noted subset: CD45RA+ positively selected. The origin of this receptor is a man aged 18 to 35 in good health. The V and J genes are TRBV11-2 and TRBJ2-7, with D hard to call. The CDR3 coding sequence is TGTGCCAGCAGCCCTGGCGGCGTCTCTTCCGAGCAGTACTTC. It translates to CASSPGGVSSEQYF.